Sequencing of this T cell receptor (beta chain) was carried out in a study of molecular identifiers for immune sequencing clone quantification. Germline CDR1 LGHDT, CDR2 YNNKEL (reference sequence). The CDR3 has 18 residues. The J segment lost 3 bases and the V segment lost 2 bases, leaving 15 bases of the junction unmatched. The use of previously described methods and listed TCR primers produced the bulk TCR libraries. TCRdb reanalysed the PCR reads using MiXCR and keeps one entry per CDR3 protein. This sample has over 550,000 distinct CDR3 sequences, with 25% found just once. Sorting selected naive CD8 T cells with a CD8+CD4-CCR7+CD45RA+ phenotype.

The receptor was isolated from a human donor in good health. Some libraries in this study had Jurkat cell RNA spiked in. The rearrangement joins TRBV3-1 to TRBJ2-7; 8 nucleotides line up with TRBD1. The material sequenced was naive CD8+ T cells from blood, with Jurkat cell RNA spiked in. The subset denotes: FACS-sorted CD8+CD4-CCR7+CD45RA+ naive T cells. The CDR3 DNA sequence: TGTGCCAGCAGCCAACATACAGGGGGTTTTTTGAGTGACTACGAGCAGTACTTC. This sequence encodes CASSQHTGGFLSDYEQYF.